The 20 T cell receptor beta chains presented below share a single source sample, sequenced in a study of beta chain features in type 1 diabetes. Every isolated RNA sample was fully reverse transcribed, so sequencing captured expressed TCRB transcripts. Data came from immunoSEQ multiplex PCR; TCRdb stores just in-frame clones and leaves some out. The sample holds 900,000 or so clones, roughly 17% seen once. Sequencing input: naive CD4+ T cells from blood. The origin of the receptors is a woman between 18 and 29 years old in good health.

The chain carries TRBV2 and TRBJ2-2; 12 nucleotides line up with TRBD1. The length of the CDR3 is 18 residues. Trimming cost V 6 bases and J 5 bases; bases outside gene matches: 13. Looked up from germline, CDR1 is SNHLY and CDR2 is FYNNEI. CDR3 DNA sequence: TGTGCCAGCAGAACCGGGACAGGGGGCCTAGTGATGACCGGGGAGCTGTTTTTT. Its translation is CASRTGTGGLVMTGELFF.

The chain couples TRBV7-9 to TRBJ2-7; 9 bases map to TRBD2. The V and J ends lost 4 bases and 8 bases, in that order; junction bases with no gene match: 9. The CDR3 covers 14 residues. From germline, CDR1 is SEHNR and CDR2 FQNEAQ (reference sequence). CDR3 amino acids: CASSSGLAGIKQYF. CDR3 sequence (DNA): TGTGCCAGCAGCTCCGGGCTAGCGGGAATTAAGCAGTACTTC.

The chain is built from TRBV18 and TRBJ2-5, with 10 bases that match TRBD2. V shed 0 bases and J 3 bases; nucleotides not matched to a gene: 1. The CDR3 sequence is 15 residues long. The germline V gene has CDR1 KGHSH and CDR2 LQKENI. CDR3 DNA: TGTGCCAGCTCACCACCGGGACTAGCGAAAGAGACCCAGTACTTC. Its translation is CASSPPGLAKETQYF.

This clone was seen a handful of times. The V gene is TRBV28, the J gene TRBJ2-4, with D possibly matching TRBD1 (6 bases). The germline gives CDR1 MDHEN, CDR2 SYDVKM. Deletions cut 4 bases from V and 0 bases from J, with 13 bases between. The CDR3 runs to 16 residues. CDR3 protein: CASSSYRVLAKNIQYF. The CDR3 nucleotides read TGTGCCAGCAGTTCGTACAGGGTGCTAGCCAAAAACATTCAGTACTTC.

This sequence joins TRBV27 and TRBJ2-1, with unresolved D. Trimming removed 5 bases at V and 4 bases at J, with 12 bases between. The CDR3 sequence is 14 residues long. From germline, CDR1 is MNHEY and CDR2 SMNVEV (reference sequence). CDR3 sequence reads: CASSTLGQYNEQFF. The CDR3 DNA is TGTGCCAGCAGTACCCTCGGGCAATACAATGAGCAGTTCTTC.

The chain has TRBV7-9 and TRBJ1-1; 8 nucleotides align to TRBD1. The germline CDR1 and CDR2 sequences are SEHNR and FQNEAQ (reference sequence). J lost 3 bases, V lost 6 bases, and 12 bases had no gene match. This CDR3 is built from 16 residues. In DNA, the CDR3 is TGTGCCAGCAGTAACGAGCCGGACAGGGCGGACACTGAAGCTTTCTTT. It codes for CASSNEPDRADTEAFF.

This clone was seen only a few times. V usage is TRBV5-4 and J usage is TRBJ1-1; the D is unclear. V was pared by 0 bases and J by 1 base, with 10 bases between. Germline V gene sequence: CDR1 SGHNT, CDR2 YYREEE (reference sequence). The CDR3 spans 15 residues. The CDR3 is CASSLGARPNTEAFF. Written as DNA, the CDR3 is TGTGCCAGCAGCTTGGGGGCGCGGCCGAACACTGAAGCTTTCTTT. The full variable domain, its missing parts supplied by reference TRBV5-4 and TRBJ1-1, is ETGVTQSPTHLIKTRGQQVTLRCSSQSGHNTVSWYQQALGQGPQFIFQYYREEENGRGNFPPRFSGLQFPNYSSELNVNALELDDSALYLCASSLGARPNTEAFFGQGTRLTVV.

The chain joins TRBV5-4 to TRBJ2-5; TRBD1 is a possible D gene (5 bases). Trimming removed 0 bases from V and 4 bases from J, with 10 bases in between. This CDR3 is 14 amino acids long. Germline assignment: CDR1 SGHNT and CDR2 YYREEE (reference sequence). CDR3 sequence (DNA): TGTGCCAGCAGCTTGGTATCAGGGCCAGAGACCCAGTACTTC. This codes for CASSLVSGPETQYF.

This clone was counted between two and nine times. The CDR3 here is CASSPTDGPGTQYF. The CDR3 DNA reads TGTGCCAGCTCACCGACGGACGGCCCAGGGACCCAGTACTTC. The rearrangement joins TRBV18 to TRBJ2-5; D is ambiguous. Germline V gene sequence: CDR1 KGHSH, CDR2 LQKENI. This CDR3 has 14 amino acids. V was trimmed by 3 bases and J by 7 bases, leaving 15 bases between them. Full variable domain (remainder filled in from reference TRBV18 and TRBJ2-5): NAGVMQNPRHLVRRRGQEARLRCSPMKGHSHVYWYRQLPEEGLKFMVYLQKENIIDESGMPKERFSAEFPKEGPSILRIQQVVRGDSAAYFCASSPTDGPGTQYFGPGTRLLVL.

This clone was counted only a few times. The chain links TRBV27 to TRBJ2-1, with 7 bases that match TRBD1. Germline CDR1 reads MNHEY; CDR2 reads SMNVEV (reference sequence). CDR3 length: 16 residues. The V and J ends lost 6 bases and 2 bases, in that order; junction bases with no gene match: 10. The CDR3 is CASREYGTATYNEQFF. The CDR3 nucleotides read TGTGCCAGCAGAGAATACGGGACAGCTACCTACAATGAGCAGTTCTTC.

V and J are TRBV5-4 and TRBJ1-1, with a possible D match to TRBD1 (6 bases). From germline, CDR1 is SGHNT and CDR2 YYREEE (reference sequence). V was pared by 3 bases and J by 10 bases, with 16 bases between. The CDR3 covers 13 residues. CDR3 protein: CASSSDPGEGAFF. The DNA for the CDR3 is TGTGCCAGCAGCTCCGACCCAGGGGAGGGAGCTTTCTTT.

The chain uses TRBV28 and TRBJ2-3, with no clear D. V was clipped by 5 bases and J by 1 base, with 10 bases between them. Looked up from germline, CDR1 is MDHEN and CDR2 is SYDVKM. The CDR3 has 14 residues. CDR3 sequence: CASSIPRGTDTQYF. CDR3 nucleotides: TGTGCCAGCAGTATCCCTCGGGGCACAGATACGCAGTATTTT.

The V call is TRBV2, the J call TRBJ2-5; possibly TRBD1 for D (6 bases). The V and J ends lost 6 bases and 0 bases respectively, with 11 bases between them. The CDR3 is 14 residues long. Germline V CDR1 and CDR2: SNHLY, FYNNEI. CDR3 sequence: CASRTGAYQETQYF. DNA for the CDR3: TGTGCCAGCAGGACAGGAGCGTACCAAGAGACCCAGTACTTC.

The V gene is TRBV4-2, the J gene TRBJ2-1, with 8 bases fitting TRBD2. Unmatched junction bases numbered 2, after V lost 4 bases and J lost 9 bases. This CDR3 is 12 amino acids long. The V gene's germline CDR1 is LGHNA and CDR2 YNFKEQ. This CDR3 is CASSPTSGEQFF. In DNA, the CDR3 is TGTGCCAGCAGCCCTACTAGCGGTGAGCAGTTCTTC.

V gene TRBV2 combines with J gene TRBJ2-5; D possibly corresponds to TRBD1 (6 bases). Germline V lookup: CDR1 SNHLY, CDR2 FYNNEI. The CDR3 runs 12 residues. V was pared by 6 bases and J by 9 bases, with 14 bases between. CDR3 amino acids: CASSWDKGAQYF. In DNA form, the CDR3 reads TGTGCCAGCAGCTGGGACAAGGGGGCCCAGTACTTC.

This clone has more than one count but fewer than ten. The chain recombines TRBV5-1 with TRBJ2-1; D gene uncertain. The V end lost 3 bases, the J end lost 2 bases, and 12 bases lay between the germline ends. CDR1 and CDR2 from the germline V gene are SGHRS and YFSETQ. CDR3 size: 15 residues. The CDR3 sequence: CASSSGAEAYNEQFF. The CDR3 nucleotides read TGCGCCAGCAGCTCTGGTGCGGAAGCCTACAATGAGCAGTTCTTC.

The rearrangement uses TRBV28 and TRBJ2-7; D ambiguous. CDR1 is MDHEN and CDR2 is SYDVKM in the germline V gene. CDR3 length: 16 residues. V was trimmed by 4 bases and J by 5 bases, leaving 21 bases between them. The CDR3 spells CASSSPAARDWNEQYF. CDR3 bases: TGTGCCAGCAGTTCCCCCGCCGCAAGAGACTGGAACGAGCAGTACTTC.

The table lists this clone with a few counts. The chain combines TRBV6-5 with TRBJ2-7; D tentatively reads TRBD1 or TRBD2 (5 bases each). Per germline, CDR1 MNHEY and CDR2 SVGAGI. The CDR3 is made up of 13 amino acids. Trimming removed 11 bases from V and 0 bases from J, with 14 bases in between. For the CDR3, the DNA is TGTGCCCGAGGGGCCCATTCCTCCTACGAGCAGTACTTC. This sequence encodes CARGAHSSYEQYF.

The chain uses TRBV9 and TRBJ2-6, with no clear D. This CDR3 contains 14 residues. Trimming shortened V by 4 bases and J by 2 bases, and 7 bases separated the two germline ends. Germline V gene data show CDR1 as SGDLS and CDR2 as YYNGEE. CDR3 sequence (DNA): TGTGCCAGCAGCAAGGTCGCTGGGGCCAACGTCCTGACTTTC. This codes for CASSKVAGANVLTF.

This sequence joins TRBV10-2 and TRBJ2-1, with D possibly TRBD1 on 5 matching bases. The CDR3 contains 16 residues. V gave up 6 bases and J gave up 1 base, with 16 bases separating them. Germline V lookup: CDR1 WSHSY, CDR2 SAAADI. The CDR3 loop is CASRTDKAGSYNEQFF. Here the CDR3 DNA reads TGCGCCAGCAGGACGGACAAGGCAGGGTCCTACAATGAGCAGTTCTTC.